Listed below are T cell receptor beta chains from one sample, sequenced in a study of shared clonotypes between healthy human individuals. The method was immunoSEQ multiplex PCR; TCRdb's version includes in-frame clones alone and lacks a portion of them. The sample has 530,000 or so clones; 75% to 80% are singletons. Sequencing used PBMCs. The source is a middle-aged woman in good health. Some clones in this sample may be carry-over from other donors' samples. The CDR3 runs from the conserved cysteine through the conserved F or W. Each record gives: CDR3 DNA, CDR3 protein, clone size, J gene, D gene, V gene. D genes are given only for firm matches. Not all rows give a size; the values are once, few, many and, for expanded clones, a class.

TGCGCCAGCACCCTGGACAGTGATAATGAAAAACTGTTTTTT	CASTLDSDNEKLFF	.	TRBJ1-4	.	TRBV5-1
TGCAGCGTTGAAGTGACAGGGGGCGACGAGCAGTACTTC	CSVEVTGGDEQYF	few	TRBJ2-7	TRBD1	TRBV29-1
TGTGCCAGCAGTAGTCCCGGGACAGGGTTCGCCAATCAGCCCCAGCATTTT	CASSSPGTGFANQPQHF	.	TRBJ1-5	TRBD1	TRBV28
TGTGCCATCGGGGCAGGGATCGGAGGGGAAGGGGAGCTGTTTTTT	CAIGAGIGGEGELFF	.	TRBJ2-2	.	TRBV10-3
TGCGCCAGCAGTGATAGGACCTTTACCTACAATGAGCAGTTCTTC	CASSDRTFTYNEQFF	.	TRBJ2-1	.	TRBV10-1
TGTGCCAGCAGCTTACTCCCTGGGGGGCACAGGACCGGGGAGCTGTTTTTT	CASSLLPGGHRTGELFF	once	TRBJ2-2	.	TRBV13
TGTGCCAGCAGTGTCTGGGGGGCTAAGCGAGGCTACACCTTC	CASSVWGAKRGYTF	.	TRBJ1-2	.	TRBV28
TGTGCCAGCAGCCCCCCGGGCGGGGGAGGGAACAATGAGCAGTTCTTC	CASSPPGGGGNNEQFF	.	TRBJ2-1	TRBD2	TRBV9
TGTGCCAGCAGTTTCGGCAGGGGGCGAGACATTCAGTACTTC	CASSFGRGRDIQYF	.	TRBJ2-4	TRBD1	TRBV27
TGTGCCAGCAGCGGGGACAGGGCCCAAGAGACCCAGTACTTC	CASSGDRAQETQYF	.	TRBJ2-5	TRBD1	TRBV5-4
TGTGCCAGCAGCTTACGGGGAGGTGGTGGGGAGCAGTACTTC	CASSLRGGGGEQYF	.	TRBJ2-7	.	TRBV7-3
TGTGCCAGCAGTTGGGGGGTTGACACAGATACGCAGTATTTT	CASSWGVDTDTQYF	once	TRBJ2-3	.	TRBV28
TGTGCCAGCAGCTTATTAGTGGGGCTTAATACGCAGTATTTT	CASSLLVGLNTQYF	.	TRBJ2-3	.	TRBV7-2
TGTGCCAGCAGTGAAGCTGAGGATACAGGAAACACCATATATTTT	CASSEAEDTGNTIYF	once	TRBJ1-3	.	TRBV6-1
TGTGCCACCAGCAGCCAGGCCGGCACAGGCTCCTACGAGCAGTACTTC	CATSSQAGTGSYEQYF	.	TRBJ2-7	.	TRBV15